Listed below are T cell receptor beta chains from one sample, sequenced in a study of control samples from healthy donors and cancer patients. Here immunoSEQ multiplex PCR was the method, and the copy in TCRdb shows in-frame clones only, minus some. The data hold more than 95,000 clones, with 85% to 95% observed a single time. Material: PBMCs. These receptors were obtained from a man at least 80 years old with head and neck cancer. CDR3s include the opening cysteine and the closing phenylalanine or tryptophan. The D gene is left open where the match is weak. Part of the rows lack a size; the others show once, few, many or a class for expanded clones.

J gene: TRBJ1-6; V gene: TRBV5-1; clone size: NA; D gene: NA; CDR3 protein: CASSLAVQDPLHF; CDR3 DNA: TGCGCCAGCAGCTTGGCCGTACAGGACCCCCTCCACTTT
J gene: TRBJ1-5; V gene: TRBV29-1; clone size: NA; D gene: TRBD1; CDR3 protein: CSEASSGGEGCNQPQHF; CDR3 DNA: TGCAGCGAAGCTTCCTCAGGGGGCGAGGGTTGCAATCAGCCCCAGCATTTT
J gene: TRBJ1-4; V gene: TRBV7-2; clone size: NA; D gene: NA; CDR3 protein: CASSSQGQGRGEKLFF; CDR3 DNA: TGTGCCAGCAGCTCCCAGGGGCAGGGGAGGGGTGAAAAACTGTTTTTT
J gene: TRBJ2-2; V gene: TRBV11-2; clone size: NA; D gene: NA; CDR3 protein: CASSLRVLRGTGELFF; CDR3 DNA: TGTGCCAGCAGCTTAAGGGTTTTGAGGGGTACCGGGGAGCTGTTTTTT
J gene: TRBJ1-3; V gene: TRBV25-1; clone size: NA; D gene: TRBD1; CDR3 protein: CASSAQTGAGNTIYF; CDR3 DNA: TGTGCCAGCAGTGCCCAGACAGGGGCTGGAAACACCATATATTTT
J gene: TRBJ2-4; V gene: TRBV5-1; clone size: NA; D gene: NA; CDR3 protein: CASSLSLVGDIQYF; CDR3 DNA: TGCGCCAGCAGCTTGTCTTTGGTTGGGGACATTCAGTACTTC
J gene: TRBJ2-1; V gene: TRBV20-1; clone size: NA; D gene: TRBD2; CDR3 protein: CSASPGLADNEQFF; CDR3 DNA: TGCAGTGCTAGTCCGGGACTAGCGGATAATGAGCAGTTCTTC
J gene: TRBJ1-6; V gene: TRBV19; clone size: once; D gene: NA; CDR3 protein: CASSIEGNSPLHF; CDR3 DNA: TGTGCCAGTAGTATAGAGGGAAATTCACCCCTCCACTTT
J gene: TRBJ2-2; V gene: TRBV6-5; clone size: NA; D gene: TRBD2; CDR3 protein: CASSYGTRVPGELFF; CDR3 DNA: TGTGCCAGCAGTTACGGGACTAGGGTACCCGGGGAGCTGTTTTTT
J gene: TRBJ2-3; V gene: TRBV6-2/TRBV6-3; clone size: NA; D gene: TRBD2; CDR3 protein: CASSYGRLAGWDTQYF; CDR3 DNA: TGTGCCAGCAGTTACGGTCGACTAGCGGGATGGGATACGCAGTATTTT
J gene: TRBJ2-5; V gene: TRBV5-1; clone size: NA; D gene: NA; CDR3 protein: CASSGRGQVRETQYF; CDR3 DNA: TGCGCCAGCAGCGGGAGGGGACAGGTCCGGGAGACCCAGTACTTC
J gene: TRBJ2-7; V gene: TRBV11-2; clone size: NA; D gene: TRBD1; CDR3 protein: CASSPQGARYEQYF; CDR3 DNA: TGTGCCAGCAGTCCCCAGGGGGCCCGCTACGAGCAGTACTTC
J gene: TRBJ2-7; V gene: TRBV5-1; clone size: NA; D gene: TRBD1; CDR3 protein: CASSLGHRDRAYEQYF; CDR3 DNA: TGCGCCAGCAGCTTGGGTCACCGGGACAGGGCTTACGAGCAGTACTTC
J gene: TRBJ2-1; V gene: TRBV6-5; clone size: NA; D gene: NA; CDR3 protein: CASSSSLVGEQFF; CDR3 DNA: TGTGCCAGCAGTAGTTCATTAGTCGGCGAGCAGTTCTTC
J gene: TRBJ1-5; V gene: TRBV18; clone size: NA; D gene: NA; CDR3 protein: CASSIGASGNQPQHF; CDR3 DNA: TGTGCCAGCTCCATCGGGGCCTCCGGTAATCAGCCCCAGCATTTT
J gene: TRBJ2-7; V gene: TRBV24-1; clone size: NA; D gene: NA; CDR3 protein: CATSDITPGRYEQYF; CDR3 DNA: TGTGCCACCAGTGACATTACACCGGGACGCTACGAGCAGTACTTC
J gene: TRBJ1-3; V gene: TRBV4-2; clone size: NA; D gene: NA; CDR3 protein: CASSPATAAGNTIYF; CDR3 DNA: TGTGCCAGCAGCCCCGCCACCGCGGCTGGAAACACCATATATTTT
J gene: TRBJ2-7; V gene: TRBV6-5; clone size: NA; D gene: TRBD1; CDR3 protein: CASRRGTGDEQYF; CDR3 DNA: TGTGCCAGCAGAAGAGGGACAGGGGACGAGCAGTACTTC
J gene: TRBJ1-5; V gene: TRBV5-1; clone size: NA; D gene: NA; CDR3 protein: CASSADTTNQPQHF; CDR3 DNA: TGCGCCAGCAGCGCTGACACAACTAATCAGCCCCAGCATTTT
J gene: TRBJ2-7; V gene: TRBV10-1; clone size: NA; D gene: TRBD2; CDR3 protein: CASSVTAGGLYEQYF; CDR3 DNA: TGCGCCAGCAGTGTAACAGCGGGGGGACTCTACGAGCAGTACTTC
J gene: TRBJ1-5; V gene: TRBV9; clone size: NA; D gene: NA; CDR3 protein: CASGLSPGQPQHF; CDR3 DNA: TGTGCCAGCGGCCTTTCCCCCGGGCAGCCCCAGCATTTT
J gene: TRBJ1-2; V gene: TRBV18; clone size: NA; D gene: NA; CDR3 protein: CASSPGQIDGYTF; CDR3 DNA: TGTGCCAGCTCACCAGGACAGATTGATGGCTACACCTTC
J gene: TRBJ2-7; V gene: TRBV30; clone size: NA; D gene: NA; CDR3 protein: CAWSASDPFRFSYEQYF; CDR3 DNA: TGTGCCTGGAGTGCTTCGGACCCCTTCCGGTTCTCCTACGAGCAGTACTTC
J gene: TRBJ2-5; V gene: TRBV30; clone size: NA; D gene: NA; CDR3 protein: CAWSVGRFIETQYF; CDR3 DNA: TGTGCCTGGAGTGTAGGACGGTTTATCGAGACCCAGTACTTC
J gene: TRBJ2-7; V gene: TRBV19; clone size: NA; D gene: NA; CDR3 protein: CASSIDPSWEQYF; CDR3 DNA: TGTGCCAGTAGTATAGATCCGTCCTGGGAGCAGTACTTC
J gene: TRBJ1-4; V gene: TRBV6-5; clone size: NA; D gene: NA; CDR3 protein: CASRPRAAGHTIF; CDR3 DNA: TGTGCCAGCAGACCCCGAGCCGCGGGTCACACTATTTTT
J gene: TRBJ1-5; V gene: TRBV27; clone size: NA; D gene: NA; CDR3 protein: CASSRVDWGNQPQHF; CDR3 DNA: TGTGCCAGCAGCCGAGTTGACTGGGGCAATCAGCCCCAGCATTTT
J gene: TRBJ1-2; V gene: TRBV29-1; clone size: NA; D gene: NA; CDR3 protein: CSVRLDPTHGYTF; CDR3 DNA: TGCAGCGTTCGTTTGGACCCTACCCATGGCTACACCTTC
J gene: TRBJ1-5; V gene: TRBV19; clone size: NA; D gene: TRBD1; CDR3 protein: CASSIDRGWGQPQHF; CDR3 DNA: TGTGCCAGTAGTATCGACAGGGGGTGGGGTCAGCCCCAGCATTTT
J gene: TRBJ1-5; V gene: TRBV24-1; clone size: few; D gene: NA; CDR3 protein: CATRGAAALNNQPQHF; CDR3 DNA: TGTGCCACCAGGGGGGCGGCAGCCCTTAACAATCAGCCCCAGCATTTT
J gene: TRBJ2-1; V gene: TRBV7-9; clone size: NA; D gene: TRBD2; CDR3 protein: CASSFPGLVSNEQFF; CDR3 DNA: TGTGCCAGCAGTTTCCCGGGACTAGTATCTAATGAGCAGTTCTTC
J gene: TRBJ2-3; V gene: TRBV7-9; clone size: NA; D gene: NA; CDR3 protein: CASSSTDTQYF; CDR3 DNA: TGTGCCAGCTCAAGCACAGATACGCAGTATTTT
J gene: TRBJ2-3; V gene: TRBV6-5; clone size: NA; D gene: TRBD2; CDR3 protein: CASGASGSRTDTQYF; CDR3 DNA: TGTGCCAGCGGCGCTAGCGGGAGCCGCACAGATACGCAGTATTTT
J gene: TRBJ1-6; V gene: TRBV4-1; clone size: NA; D gene: TRBD1; CDR3 protein: CASSPGTEVRSPLHF; CDR3 DNA: TGCGCCAGCAGCCCGGGGACAGAGGTCAGGTCACCCCTCCACTTT
J gene: TRBJ1-1; V gene: TRBV5-4; clone size: NA; D gene: NA; CDR3 protein: CASSSGLYRNTEAFF; CDR3 DNA: TGTGCCAGCAGCTCGGGACTCTATCGGAACACTGAAGCTTTCTTT
J gene: TRBJ2-7; V gene: TRBV13; clone size: NA; D gene: NA; CDR3 protein: CASSFGRISYEQYF; CDR3 DNA: TGTGCCAGCAGCTTCGGCAGGATCTCCTACGAGCAGTACTTC
J gene: TRBJ2-3; V gene: TRBV7-9; clone size: NA; D gene: NA; CDR3 protein: CASSLSHTDTQYF; CDR3 DNA: TGTGCCAGCAGCTTATCCCACACAGATACGCAGTATTTT